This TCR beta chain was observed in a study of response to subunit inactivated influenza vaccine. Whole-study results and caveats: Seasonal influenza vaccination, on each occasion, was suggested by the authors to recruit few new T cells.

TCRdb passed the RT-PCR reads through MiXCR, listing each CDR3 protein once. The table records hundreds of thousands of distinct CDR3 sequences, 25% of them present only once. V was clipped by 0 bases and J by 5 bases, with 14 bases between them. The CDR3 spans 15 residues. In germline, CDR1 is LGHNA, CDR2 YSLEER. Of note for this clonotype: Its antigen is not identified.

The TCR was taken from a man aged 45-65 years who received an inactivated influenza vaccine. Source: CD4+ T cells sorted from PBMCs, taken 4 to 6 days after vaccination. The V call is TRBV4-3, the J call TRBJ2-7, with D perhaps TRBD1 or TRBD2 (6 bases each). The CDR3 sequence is CASSQEGGSLHEQYF. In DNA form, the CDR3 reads TGCGCCAGCAGCCAAGAAGGGGGGAGTCTACACGAGCAGTACTTC.